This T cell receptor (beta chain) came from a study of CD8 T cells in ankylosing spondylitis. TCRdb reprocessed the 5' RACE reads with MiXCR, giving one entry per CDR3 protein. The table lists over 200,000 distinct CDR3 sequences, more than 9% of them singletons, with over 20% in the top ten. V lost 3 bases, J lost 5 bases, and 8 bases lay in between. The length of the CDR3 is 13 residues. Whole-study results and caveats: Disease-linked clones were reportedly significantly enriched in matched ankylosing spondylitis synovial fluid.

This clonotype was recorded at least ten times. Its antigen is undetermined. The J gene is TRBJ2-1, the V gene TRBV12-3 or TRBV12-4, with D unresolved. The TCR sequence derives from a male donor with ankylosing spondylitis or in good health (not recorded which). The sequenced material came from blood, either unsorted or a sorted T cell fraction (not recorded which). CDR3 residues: CASSFVSNNEQFF. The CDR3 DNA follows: TGTGCCAGCAGTTTTGTCTCAAACAATGAGCAGTTCTTC.